This TCR beta chain was profiled in a study of T-cell reconstitution after alpha-beta-depleted transplantation in children. The TCRbeta library was prepared with unique molecular identifiers. TCRdb recomputed calls from the PCR reads with MiXCR, one row per CDR3 protein. The data hold fewer than 400,000 distinct CDR3 sequences, with around 25% observed a single time. The CDR3 is made up of 15 amino acids. Per germline, CDR1 MNHEY and CDR2 SMNVEV (reference sequence). The V gene end was trimmed by 3 bases and the J gene end by 2 bases; junction bases not matched to a gene: 3. The specimen comprised PBMCs, mostly from graft donor cells, sampled 180 days after TCRalphabeta/CD19-depleted stem cell transplant. The sequence derives from a male patient aged 10 to 17 who had a stem cell transplant for acute lymphoblastic leukemia, so the T cells may come from the graft donor. The gene calls are TRBV27 and TRBJ2-5; TRBD2 aligns across 10 bases. The CDR3 region is CASSFSGRYQETQYF. DNA for the CDR3: TGTGCCAGCAGTTTTAGCGGGAGGTATCAAGAGACCCAGTACTTC.